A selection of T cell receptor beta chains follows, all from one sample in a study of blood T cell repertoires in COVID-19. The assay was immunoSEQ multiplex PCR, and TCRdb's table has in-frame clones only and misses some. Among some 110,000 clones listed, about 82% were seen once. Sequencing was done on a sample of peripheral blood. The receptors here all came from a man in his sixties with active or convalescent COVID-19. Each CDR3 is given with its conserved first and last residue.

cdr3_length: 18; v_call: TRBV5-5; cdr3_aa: CASSLDTQDTTLYQPQHF
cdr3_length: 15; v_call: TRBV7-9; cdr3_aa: CASSPRGGGANVLTF
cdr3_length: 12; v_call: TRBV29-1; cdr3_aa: CSAQRGGYEQYF
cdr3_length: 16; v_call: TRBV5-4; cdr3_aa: CATRTGGTGSVGELFF
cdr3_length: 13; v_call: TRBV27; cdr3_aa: CASSRRVYNEQFF
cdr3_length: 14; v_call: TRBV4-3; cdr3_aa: CASSQDVVTGELFF
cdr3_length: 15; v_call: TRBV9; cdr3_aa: CASSPRDRVGQPQHF
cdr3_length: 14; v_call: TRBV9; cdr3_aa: CASSLWTSGSEQYF
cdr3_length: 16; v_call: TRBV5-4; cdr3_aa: CASSSGRDRGTDTQYF
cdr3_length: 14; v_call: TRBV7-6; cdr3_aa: CASSPQGWNQPQHF
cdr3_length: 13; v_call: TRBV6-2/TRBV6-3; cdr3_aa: CASSYRGQETQYF
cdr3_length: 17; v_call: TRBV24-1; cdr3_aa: CATSDSIAVRNTGELFF
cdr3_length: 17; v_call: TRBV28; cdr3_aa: CASDSTGTGYGTDTQYF
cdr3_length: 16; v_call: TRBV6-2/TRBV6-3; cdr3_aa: CASSTATAPGWIIQYF
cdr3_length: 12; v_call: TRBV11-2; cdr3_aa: CASSFNTDTQYF
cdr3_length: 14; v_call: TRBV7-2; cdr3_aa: CASSPDRVANEQFF
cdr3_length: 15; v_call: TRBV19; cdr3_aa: CASSIYGRGTDTQYF